This T cell receptor beta chain is from a study of T cell responses to AZD1222 COVID-19 vaccine. Assay: immunoSEQ multiplex PCR; the TCRdb copy retains only in-frame clones and omits some. The sample contains about 140,000 clones, about 91% of which appear only once. V was shortened by 7 bases and J by 3 bases, with 15 bases between the two germline ends. Germline assignment: CDR1 MDHEN and CDR2 SYDVKM. The CDR3 has 14 residues. General study points: Spike was spanned by vaccine-associated CD4 TCRs, with dominance at 160-218 and 743-854. Only after the peak T cell response were repertoires sampled.

Note on this clone: The antigen is unknown.

V is TRBV28 and J is TRBJ1-2; D is unclear. This clonotype was sampled from an adult who received the AZD1222 COVID-19 vaccine. This sample comprised peripheral blood, obtained 28 days after the second AZD1222 dose. CDR3 sequence: CASTIDPSDYGYTF. The DNA for the CDR3 is TGTGCCAGCACTATCGACCCTTCGGACTATGGCTACACCTTC.